The 9 T cell receptor beta chains below come from one sample, sequenced in a study of memory CD4+ T cells and cytomegalovirus serostatus. The sort gate was single viable CD3+CD4+CD8-CD45RO+ cells for memory CD4+ T cells. Sequencing used immunoSEQ multiplex PCR; TCRdb keeps in-frame clones, though not all of them. The sample holds under 100,000 clones, over 80% seen once. The sample consisted of memory CD4+ T cells from blood. These receptors came from an adult in good health and CMV-seronegative.

The chain has TRBV4-2 and TRBJ1-6, with D uncertain. With 0 bases removed from V and 7 bases from J, the gap between germline ends came to 7 bases. The CDR3 consists of 14 residues. Germline V gene sequence: CDR1 LGHNA, CDR2 YNFKEQ. CDR3: CASSQDPTNSPLHF. CDR3 nucleotides: TGTGCCAGCAGCCAAGATCCGACGAATTCACCCCTCCACTTT.

The chain combines TRBV6-6 with TRBJ1-2; 9 nucleotides align to TRBD1. V trimming: 7 bases; J trimming: 7 bases; junction bases outside the gene matches: 13. The CDR3 spans 15 residues. Germline V gene data show CDR1 as MNHNY and CDR2 as SVGAGI (reference sequence). The CDR3 sequence is CASNGGQGKLSGYTF. The CDR3 DNA is TGTGCCAGCAACGGAGGACAGGGGAAATTGAGTGGCTACACCTTC.

J is TRBJ2-3 and V is TRBV29-1; TRBD1 aligns across 10 bases. The germline gives CDR1 SQVTM, CDR2 ANQGSEA. The CDR3 consists of 14 residues. The CDR3 DNA reads as TGCAGTACCTCGGGGACAGGGGCCACAGATACGCAGTATTTT. This gives the protein CSTSGTGATDTQYF.

This chain links TRBV6-6 with TRBJ2-2; D is ambiguous. With 2 bases removed from V and 6 bases from J, the gap between germline ends came to 1 base. This CDR3 comprises 11 residues. Germline CDR1 and CDR2: MNHNY and SVGAGI (reference sequence). The CDR3 spells CASSYPGELFF. CDR3 DNA sequence: TGTGCCAGCAGTTACCCCGGGGAGCTGTTTTTT.

This clone was seen a handful of times. The J gene is TRBJ1-1, the V gene TRBV4-1; D remains unclear. This CDR3 spans 12 amino acids. V was cut by 0 bases and J by 1 base, with 0 bases left in between. Germline CDR1 MGHRA, CDR2 YSYEKL. In nucleotides, the CDR3 is TGCGCCAGCAGCCAAGAGAACACTGAAGCTTTCTTT. This gives the protein CASSQENTEAFF.

V and J are TRBV12-2 and TRBJ1-1; the table assigns TRBD1, which was not confirmed against the DNA. TRBV12-2 is a pseudogene locus. This CDR3 region has 17 residues. The CDR3 nucleotides are TGTGCAAGTCGCCCCCACATGGAAAGGGGGCGGAACACTGAAGCTTTCTTT. It codes for CASRPHMERGRNTEAFF.

This sequence joins TRBV7-2 and TRBJ1-2; D remains unclear. The CDR3 contains 14 residues. V lost 1 base and J 6 bases, leaving 12 bases between the germline ends. The V gene's germline CDR1 is SGHTA and CDR2 FQGNSA. The CDR3 DNA follows: TGTGCCAGCAGCTTAGTTGGCCAGGAGGATGGCTACACCTTC. Translated, it gives CASSLVGQEDGYTF.

V gene TRBV5-6 combines with J gene TRBJ1-2; no firm D call. Trimming took off 5 bases at V and 0 bases at J, with 5 bases between the two ends. Germline V lookup: CDR1 SGHDT, CDR2 YYEEEE. The CDR3 totals 12 residues. The CDR3 here is CASSRTNYGYTF. Written as DNA, the CDR3 is TGTGCCAGCAGTCGGACTAACTATGGCTACACCTTC.

The chain carries TRBV10-3 and TRBJ1-5; D gene unclear. Trimming removed 7 bases at V and 0 bases at J, with 4 bases between. The CDR3 runs 12 residues. Germline V gene data show CDR1 as ENHRY and CDR2 as SYGVKD. CDR3 bases: TGTGCCATCAAGGGTAGCAATCAGCCCCAGCATTTT. Residues: CAIKGSNQPQHF.